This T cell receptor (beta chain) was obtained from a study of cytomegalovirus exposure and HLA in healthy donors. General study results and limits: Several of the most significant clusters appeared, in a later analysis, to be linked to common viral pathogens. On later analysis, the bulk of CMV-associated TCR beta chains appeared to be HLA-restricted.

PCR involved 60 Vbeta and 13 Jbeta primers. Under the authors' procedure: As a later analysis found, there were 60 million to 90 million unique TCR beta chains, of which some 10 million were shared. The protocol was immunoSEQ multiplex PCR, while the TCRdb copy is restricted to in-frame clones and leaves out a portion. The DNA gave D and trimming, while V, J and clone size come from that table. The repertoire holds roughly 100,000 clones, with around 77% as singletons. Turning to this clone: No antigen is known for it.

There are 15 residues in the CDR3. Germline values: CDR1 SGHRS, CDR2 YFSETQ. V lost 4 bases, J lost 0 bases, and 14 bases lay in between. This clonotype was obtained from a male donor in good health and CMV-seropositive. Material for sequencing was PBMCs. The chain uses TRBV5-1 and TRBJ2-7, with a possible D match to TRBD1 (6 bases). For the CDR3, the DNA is TGCGCCAGCAGCCGACAGGAGGCCCGCTCCTACGAGCAGTACTTC. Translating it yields CASSRQEARSYEQYF.